This T cell receptor beta chain is drawn from a study of T-cell reconstitution after alpha-beta-depleted transplantation in children. Germline loops: CDR1 DFQATT, CDR2 SNEGSKA (reference sequence). The CDR3 runs 13 residues. A library of TCRbeta sequences, prepared with unique molecular identifiers, was generated. TCRdb fed the PCR reads into MiXCR, producing one record per CDR3 protein. This table has around 580,000 distinct CDR3 sequences, 25% to 30% appearing once. V and J are TRBV20-1 and TRBJ1-1; no clear D. This TCR was sampled from a boy in the first two years of life with Wiskott-Aldrich syndrome, due to receive a stem cell transplant. The specimen was PBMCs, collected before TCRalphabeta/CD19-depleted stem cell transplant. The chain's CDR3 is CSAWEGSWTEAFF. The CDR3 DNA is TGCAGCGCCTGGGAGGGAAGTTGGACTGAAGCTTTCTTT.